The 25 T cell receptor beta chains presented below share a single source sample, sequenced in a study of T cell responses to AZD1222 COVID-19 vaccine. Data came from immunoSEQ multiplex PCR; TCRdb stores just in-frame clones and leaves some out. The data show approximately 110,000 clones, around 87% seen once. Source: peripheral blood, taken 28 days after the second AZD1222 dose. These receptors came from an adult who received the AZD1222 COVID-19 vaccine.

The chain recombines TRBV15 with TRBJ1-4; perhaps TRBD1 as D (5 bases). V was clipped by 5 bases and J by 8 bases, with 15 bases between them. The CDR3 contains 14 residues. CDR1 and CDR2 from the germline V gene are LNHNV and YYDKDF (reference sequence). The CDR3 here is CATSGTGTPEKLFF. The CDR3 nucleotides read TGTGCCACCAGCGGAACCGGGACCCCCGAAAAACTGTTTTTT.

This clone is a singleton in its sample. Other DNA sequences in the same sample also yield this CDR3. V usage is TRBV27 and J usage is TRBJ1-6, with D possibly TRBD1 on 6 matching bases. Deletions cut 3 bases from V and 5 bases from J, with 8 bases between. Germline CDR1 and CDR2: MNHEY and SMNVEV (reference sequence). This CDR3 comprises 14 residues. The CDR3 region has the DNA TGTGCCAGCAGTTTGTCAGGGGATAATTCACCCCTCCACTTT. This codes for CASSLSGDNSPLHF.

V gene TRBV2 combines with J gene TRBJ1-1, with D possibly being TRBD1 (5 bases). Germline V gives CDR1 SNHLY, CDR2 FYNNEI. Between the trimmed V and J ends, which lost 3 bases and 4 bases, there was a span of 9 bases. The CDR3 runs to 13 residues. The CDR3 coding sequence is TGTGCCAGCAGTGACCAGGGAGGCACTGAAGCTTTCTTT. This encodes CASSDQGGTEAFF.

The CDR3 sequence: CASSPIAGTSTDTQYF. The DNA for the CDR3 is TGTGCCAGTAGTCCAATAGCGGGAACTAGCACAGATACGCAGTATTTT. The chain joins TRBV19 to TRBJ2-3; TRBD2 matches 8 bases. Looked up from germline, CDR1 is LNHDA and CDR2 is SQIVND (reference sequence). The V gene end was trimmed by 5 bases and the J gene end by 0 bases; junction bases not matched to a gene: 7. This CDR3 is built from 16 residues.

The chain is built from TRBV9 and TRBJ1-2, with unresolved D. V lost 0 bases to trimming and J lost 7 bases, with 16 bases between them. Germline CDR1 and CDR2: SGDLS and YYNGEE. The CDR3 has 15 amino acids. CDR3 nucleotide sequence: TGTGCCAGCAGCGTAGATAAGGCATGGTCCGGTGGCTACACCTTC. As protein: CASSVDKAWSGGYTF.

This rearrangement joins TRBV15 to TRBJ1-2; a possible D gene is TRBD1 (5 bases). The V and J ends lost 1 base and 5 bases respectively, with 14 bases between them. Germline V gene lookup returns CDR1 LNHNV and CDR2 YYDKDF (reference sequence). The CDR3 has 15 residues. The CDR3 bases are TGTGCCACCAGCAGAGGGGAACAGGCGGATTATGGCTACACCTTC. Amino acids: CATSRGEQADYGYTF.

This clone was found once. The rearrangement links TRBV4-1 to TRBJ1-1; D possibly corresponds to TRBD1 (5 bases). Trimming left V 3 bases short and J 1 base short, with 12 bases between. The CDR3 extends over 15 amino acids. Germline V gene lookup returns CDR1 MGHRA and CDR2 YSYEKL. The CDR3 sequence: CASSHPQGQNTEAFF. The DNA for the CDR3 is TGCGCCAGCAGCCATCCCCAGGGCCAGAACACTGAAGCTTTCTTT.

This clone came up a few times. The V call is TRBV9, the J call TRBJ1-6; 7 positions match TRBD1. The germline CDR1 and CDR2 sequences are SGDLS and YYNGEE. The V segment lost 3 bases and the J segment 6 bases; nucleotides outside the gene matches: 6. This CDR3 spans 15 amino acids. CDR3 amino acids: CASSAPGQINSPLHF. Here the CDR3 DNA reads TGTGCCAGCAGCGCTCCGGGACAGATTAATTCACCCCTCCACTTT.

The V and J genes are TRBV6-5 and TRBJ2-7; D is uncertain. Germline lookup yields CDR1 MNHEY and CDR2 SVGAGI. The CDR3 covers 12 residues. V was trimmed by 7 bases and J by 1 base, leaving 8 bases between them. The DNA for the CDR3 is TGTGCCAGCACTATTACTTCCTACGAGCAGTACTTC. As protein: CASTITSYEQYF.

The V and J genes are TRBV9 and TRBJ2-5; D is possibly TRBD2 (6 bases). V was trimmed by 2 bases and J by 3 bases, leaving 8 bases between them. The germline gives CDR1 SGDLS, CDR2 YYNGEE. The CDR3 sequence is 13 residues long. The CDR3 loop reads CASSVEGKETQYF. CDR3 sequence (DNA): TGTGCCAGCAGCGTGGAGGGTAAAGAGACCCAGTACTTC.

The J gene is TRBJ2-3, the V gene TRBV9; TRBD2 aligns across 9 bases. The trim removed 6 bases at V and 0 bases at J, leaving 5 bases unmatched. The CDR3 sequence is 15 residues long. Germline V gene data show CDR1 as SGDLS and CDR2 as YYNGEE. The CDR3 loop is CASTKGLASTDTQYF. CDR3 DNA: TGTGCCAGCACCAAGGGACTAGCTAGCACAGATACGCAGTATTTT. The full variable domain, its missing parts supplied by reference TRBV9 and TRBJ2-3, is DSGVTQTPKHLITATGQRVTLRCSPRSGDLSVYWYQQSLDQGLQFLIQYYNGEERAKGNILERFSAQQFPDLHSELNLSSLELGDSALYFCASTKGLASTDTQYFGPGTRLTVL.

This CDR3 reads CASSQKGGNQPQHF. CDR3 bases: TGTGCCAGCAGCCAAAAGGGCGGCAATCAGCCCCAGCATTTT. V usage is TRBV3-1 (or the pseudogene TRBV3-2) and J usage is TRBJ1-5; D call uncertain. The CDR3 is made up of 14 amino acids. The V gene's germline CDR1 is LGHDT and CDR2 YNNKEL (reference sequence). Trimming pared 2 bases from V and 2 bases from J, leaving 7 bases between.

The V call is TRBV6-6, the J call TRBJ1-5; D not resolved. Germline-derived CDR1 and CDR2 are MNHNY and SVGAGI (reference sequence). Trimming removed 2 bases from V and 4 bases from J, with 9 bases in between. The CDR3 covers 14 residues. The CDR3 loop reads CASSYRTANQPQHF. DNA for the CDR3: TGTGCCAGCAGTTACCGGACGGCAAATCAGCCCCAGCATTTT.

The V call is TRBV6-4, the J call TRBJ1-1; TRBD1 agrees at 11 bases. CDR1 and CDR2 from the germline V gene are MRHNA and SNTAGT. V shed 6 bases and J 8 bases; nucleotides not matched to a gene: 14. The CDR3 covers 16 residues. The CDR3 region is CASRNTLRTGGSEAFF. The CDR3 DNA follows: TGTGCCAGCAGAAATACCTTACGGACAGGGGGCTCCGAAGCTTTCTTT.

This chain links TRBV7-3 with TRBJ2-3; D not resolved. Germline V gene lookup returns CDR1 SGHTA and CDR2 FQGTGA. The CDR3 totals 13 residues. Trimming pared 0 bases from V and 6 bases from J, leaving 7 bases between. The CDR3 loop reads CASSLTFLDTQYF. CDR3 nucleotides: TGTGCCAGCAGCTTAACGTTTCTGGATACGCAGTATTTT.

The chain is built from TRBV6-4 and TRBJ1-4; 9 bases fit TRBD1. Germline V gene data show CDR1 as MRHNA and CDR2 as SNTAGT. Losses at the gene ends were 5 bases for V and 8 bases for J; bases not matched to a gene: 6. The CDR3 length is 14 residues. CDR3 loop: CASSNGTGSEKLFF. CDR3 nucleotide sequence: TGTGCCAGCAGTAACGGGACAGGGTCCGAAAAACTGTTTTTT.

The V and J genes are TRBV19 and TRBJ1-1, with 10 positions matching TRBD1. The CDR3 covers 14 residues. Losses at the gene ends were 3 bases for V and 10 bases for J; bases not matched to a gene: 8. CDR1 is LNHDA, CDR2 SQIVND, per germline (reference sequence). The CDR3 loop is CASSMTGGDRGAFF. CDR3 nucleotides: TGTGCCAGTAGTATGACAGGGGGCGATAGGGGAGCTTTCTTT.

J is TRBJ2-2 and V is TRBV30; TRBD2 might be the D (5 bases). The germline CDR1 and CDR2 sequences are GTSNPN and SVGIG (reference sequence). The CDR3 sequence is 14 residues long. The V end was cut by 2 bases, the J end by 4 bases, with 11 bases between. CDR3 sequence: CAWSRRRGTGELFF. CDR3 nucleotides: TGTGCCTGGAGTCGACGACGGGGCACCGGGGAGCTGTTTTTT.

This chain connects TRBV7-8 to TRBJ1-6; D not resolved. The CDR3 sequence is 15 residues long. V was shortened by 4 bases and J by 0 bases, with 7 bases between the two germline ends. Germline values: CDR1 SGHVS, CDR2 FQNEAQ. CDR3 residues: CASSWSSSYNSPLHF. CDR3 DNA: TGTGCCAGCAGCTGGAGTAGCTCCTATAATTCACCCCTCCACTTT.

CDR3 bases: TGTGCCAGCAGTGAGTCAGAACAAGAGACCCAGTACTTC. It is translated as CASSESEQETQYF. The chain has TRBV6-4 and TRBJ2-5; D remains unclear. The length of the CDR3 is 13 residues. The V end was cut by 3 bases, the J end by 2 bases, with 7 bases between. CDR1 MRHNA and CDR2 SNTAGT come from the germline V gene.

The chain is built from TRBV6-5 and TRBJ2-2, with 8 nucleotides matching TRBD1. Germline CDR1 is MNHEY and CDR2 is SVGAGI. Trimming removed 10 bases from V and 3 bases from J; junction bases left unmatched: 7. The CDR3 loop spans 14 amino acids. This CDR3 is CATGTGSHTGELFF. CDR3 nucleotides: TGTGCCACCGGGACAGGCTCGCACACCGGGGAGCTGTTTTTT.

This clone appeared a single time. The chain links TRBV5-3 to TRBJ1-2; the match to TRBD1 covers 9 bases. TRBV5-3 is treated as an ORF (open reading frame) with a function not yet certain. CDR3 length: 15 residues. Trimming at V came to 5 bases and at J to 0 bases, leaving 5 bases not matched to a gene. The CDR3 protein is CARSTGQGPNYGYTF. CDR3 nucleotides: TGTGCCAGAAGTACTGGACAGGGGCCTAACTATGGCTACACCTTC.

This clone was found a few times. This chain uses TRBV30 with TRBJ1-2; D is unresolved. The CDR3 totals 13 residues. V lost 5 bases to trimming and J lost 4 bases, with 14 bases between them. Germline V CDR1 and CDR2: GTSNPN, SVGIG (reference sequence). The chain's CDR3 is CAWSYSGSYGYTF. The CDR3 DNA sequence: TGTGCCTGGTCATACTCCGGGTCCTATGGCTACACCTTC.

The chain couples TRBV27 to TRBJ1-2; a weak D match, TRBD1 (6 bases). The germline gives CDR1 MNHEY, CDR2 SMNVEV (reference sequence). This CDR3 is 13 amino acids long. V was pared by 5 bases and J by 2 bases, with 9 bases between. The CDR3 loop is CASSRGQNYGYTF. The CDR3 nucleotides are TGTGCCAGCAGTAGAGGACAGAACTATGGCTACACCTTC.

The chain links TRBV7-9 to TRBJ2-7; D is unresolved. Trimming left V 3 bases short and J 6 bases short, with 9 bases between. Germline assignment: CDR1 SEHNR and CDR2 FQNEAQ (reference sequence). This CDR3 has 12 residues. This CDR3 is CASSFSAFEQYF. The CDR3 bases are TGTGCCAGCAGCTTTTCGGCGTTCGAGCAGTACTTC.